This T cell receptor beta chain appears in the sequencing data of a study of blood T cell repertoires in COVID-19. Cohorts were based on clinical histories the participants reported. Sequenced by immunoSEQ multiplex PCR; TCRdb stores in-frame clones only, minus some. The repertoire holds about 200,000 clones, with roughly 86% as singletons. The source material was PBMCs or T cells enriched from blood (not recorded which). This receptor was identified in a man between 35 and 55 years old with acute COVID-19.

The CDR3 DNA sequence: TGTGCCACCTTGACGGGACAGGGGATCTCTAACTATGGCTACACCTTC. Translation: CATLTGQGISNYGYTF. The chain has TRBV28 and TRBJ1-2; 10 nucleotides line up with TRBD1. Germline trimming cut 10 bases from V and 0 bases from J; bases unmatched to any gene: 11. This CDR3 has 16 amino acids. The germline gives CDR1 MDHEN, CDR2 SYDVKM.